This section outlines one T cell receptor (beta chain) sequence together with its context. Time point specified: patch test 3, about 24 weeks after DPC sensitization. The treatment: therapeutic diphenylcyclopropenone sensitization with weekly scalp DPC. The authors extracted total RNA from unfractionated whole blood. Germline V lookup: CDR1 MNHNS, CDR2 SASEGT. Between the trimmed V and J ends, which lost 6 bases and 5 bases, there was a span of 10 bases. This CDR3 region has 12 residues. This specimen belongs to a study of human T cells and chemical hapten exposure. Unique molecular identifiers were attached to individual cDNA molecules during library preparation. TCRdb re-analysed the RACE reads in MiXCR, keeping a single row per CDR3 protein. The table lists fewer than 100,000 distinct CDR3 sequences, around 9.9% of them singletons.

The clonotype originates from a woman in her twenties or thirties with alopecia areata. Some clones in this sample may be carry-over from other donors' samples. Sample: whole blood, taken in connection with sensitization to the hapten diphenylcyclopropenone (DPC). The J gene is TRBJ1-2, the V gene TRBV6-1, with D hard to call. CDR3 bases: TGTGCCAGCAGGAGCGACGGATATGGCTACACCTTC. It specifies CASRSDGYGYTF.